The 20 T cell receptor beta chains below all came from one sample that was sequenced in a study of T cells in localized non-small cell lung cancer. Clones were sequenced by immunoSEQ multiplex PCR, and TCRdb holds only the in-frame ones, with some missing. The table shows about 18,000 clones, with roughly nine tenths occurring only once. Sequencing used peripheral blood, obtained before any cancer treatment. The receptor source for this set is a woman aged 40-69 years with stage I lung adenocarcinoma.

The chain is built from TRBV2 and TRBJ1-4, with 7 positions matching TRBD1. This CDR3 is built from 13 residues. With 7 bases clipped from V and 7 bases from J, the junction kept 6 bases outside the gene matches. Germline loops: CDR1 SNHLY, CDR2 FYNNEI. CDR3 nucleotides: TGTGCCAGCAACCTAGACAGGGCTGAAAAACTGTTTTTT. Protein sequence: CASNLDRAEKLFF.

CDR3: CASSGGQHNEKLFF. The DNA for the CDR3 is TGTGCCAGCAGTGGGGGGCAGCACAATGAAAAACTGTTTTTT. The chain uses TRBV25-1 and TRBJ1-4; D may be TRBD1 (6 bases). Germline CDR1 and CDR2: MGHDK and SYGVNS. V was clipped by 4 bases and J by 5 bases, with 11 bases between them. CDR3 size: 14 residues.

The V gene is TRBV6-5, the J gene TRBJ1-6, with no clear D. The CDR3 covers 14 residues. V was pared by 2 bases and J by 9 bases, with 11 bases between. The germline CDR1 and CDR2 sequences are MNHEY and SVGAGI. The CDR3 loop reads CASSYDRISSPLHF. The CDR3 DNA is TGTGCCAGCAGTTACGACCGGATTAGTTCACCCCTCCACTTT.

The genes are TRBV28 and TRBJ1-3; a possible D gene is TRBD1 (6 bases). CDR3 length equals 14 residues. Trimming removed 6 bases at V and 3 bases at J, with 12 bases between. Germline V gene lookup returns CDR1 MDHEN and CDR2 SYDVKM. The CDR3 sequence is CASSPSDSGNTIYF. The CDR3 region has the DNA TGTGCCAGCAGCCCCTCGGACAGTGGAAACACCATATATTTT.

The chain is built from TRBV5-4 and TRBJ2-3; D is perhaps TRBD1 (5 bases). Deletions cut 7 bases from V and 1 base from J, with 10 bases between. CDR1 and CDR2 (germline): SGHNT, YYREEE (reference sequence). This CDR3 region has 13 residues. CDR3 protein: CASAQGRTDTQYF. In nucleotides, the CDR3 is TGTGCCAGCGCCCAGGGCCGCACAGATACGCAGTATTTT.

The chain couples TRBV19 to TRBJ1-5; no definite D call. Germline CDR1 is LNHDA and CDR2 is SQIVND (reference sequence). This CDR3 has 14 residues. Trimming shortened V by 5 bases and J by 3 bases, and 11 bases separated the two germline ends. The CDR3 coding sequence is TGTGCCAGTAGTCCCTTGGGGTACAATCAGCCCCAGCATTTT. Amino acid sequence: CASSPLGYNQPQHF.

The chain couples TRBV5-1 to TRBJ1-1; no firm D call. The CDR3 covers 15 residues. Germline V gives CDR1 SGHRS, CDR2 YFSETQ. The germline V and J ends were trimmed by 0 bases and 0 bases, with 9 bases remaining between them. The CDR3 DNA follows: TGCGCCAGCAGCTTGGATCTCACTTTGAACACTGAAGCTTTCTTT. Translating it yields CASSLDLTLNTEAFF.

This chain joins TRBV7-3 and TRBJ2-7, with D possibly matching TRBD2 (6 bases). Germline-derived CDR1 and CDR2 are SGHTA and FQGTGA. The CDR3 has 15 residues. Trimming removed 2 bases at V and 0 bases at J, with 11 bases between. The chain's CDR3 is CASSLGGGSSYEQYF. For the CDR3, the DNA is TGTGCCAGCAGCTTAGGTGGGGGGAGCTCCTACGAGCAGTACTTC. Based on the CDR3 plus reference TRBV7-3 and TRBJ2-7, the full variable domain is GAGVSQTPSNKVTEKGKYVELRCDPISGHTALYWYRQSLGQGPEFLIYFQGTGAADDSGLPNDRFFAVRPEGSVSTLKIQRTERGDSAVYLCASSLGGGSSYEQYFGPGTRLTVT.

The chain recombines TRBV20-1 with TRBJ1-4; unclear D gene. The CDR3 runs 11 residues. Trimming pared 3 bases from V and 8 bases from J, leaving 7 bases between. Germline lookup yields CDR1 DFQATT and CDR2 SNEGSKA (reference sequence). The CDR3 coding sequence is TGCAGTGCTAGTAAACAGGAAAAACTGTTTTTT. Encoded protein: CSASKQEKLFF.

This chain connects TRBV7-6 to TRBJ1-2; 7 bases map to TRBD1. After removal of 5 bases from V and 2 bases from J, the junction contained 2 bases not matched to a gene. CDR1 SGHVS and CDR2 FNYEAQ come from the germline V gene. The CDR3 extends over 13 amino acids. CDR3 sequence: CASSPQGNYGYTF. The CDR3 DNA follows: TGTGCCAGCAGCCCACAGGGGAACTATGGCTACACCTTC.

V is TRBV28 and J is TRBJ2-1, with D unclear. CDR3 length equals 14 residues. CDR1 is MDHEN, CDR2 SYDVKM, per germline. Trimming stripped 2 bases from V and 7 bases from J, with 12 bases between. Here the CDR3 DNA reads TGTGCCAGCAGTTTAAAGTCTTTCGGGAATGAGCAGTTCTTC. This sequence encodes CASSLKSFGNEQFF.

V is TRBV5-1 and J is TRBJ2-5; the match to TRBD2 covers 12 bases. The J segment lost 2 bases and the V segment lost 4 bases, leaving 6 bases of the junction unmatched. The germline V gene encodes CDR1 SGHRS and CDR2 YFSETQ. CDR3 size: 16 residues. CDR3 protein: CASSRSGTSGQETQYF. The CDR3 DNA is TGCGCCAGCAGCCGATCCGGGACTAGCGGGCAAGAGACCCAGTACTTC.

DNA of the CDR3: TGTGCCAGCGGCCTCACCCATAGCAATCAGCCCCAGCATTTT. Protein: CASGLTHSNQPQHF. V usage is TRBV28 and J usage is TRBJ1-5; D not resolved. With 8 bases removed from V and 0 bases from J, the gap between germline ends came to 11 bases. The CDR3 runs 14 residues. Germline-derived CDR1 and CDR2 are MDHEN and SYDVKM.

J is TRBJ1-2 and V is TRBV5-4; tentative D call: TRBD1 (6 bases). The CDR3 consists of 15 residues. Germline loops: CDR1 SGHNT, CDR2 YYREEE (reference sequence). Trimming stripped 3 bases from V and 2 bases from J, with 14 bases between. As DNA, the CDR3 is TGTGCCAGCAGCTCCAAGGACAGAGCCAACTATGGCTACACCTTC. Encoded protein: CASSSKDRANYGYTF.

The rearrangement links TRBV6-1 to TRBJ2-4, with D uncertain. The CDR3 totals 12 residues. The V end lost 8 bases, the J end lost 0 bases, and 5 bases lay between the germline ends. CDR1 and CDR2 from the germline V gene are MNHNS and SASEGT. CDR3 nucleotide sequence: TGTGCCAGCGACGTAGCCAAAAACATTCAGTACTTC. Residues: CASDVAKNIQYF.

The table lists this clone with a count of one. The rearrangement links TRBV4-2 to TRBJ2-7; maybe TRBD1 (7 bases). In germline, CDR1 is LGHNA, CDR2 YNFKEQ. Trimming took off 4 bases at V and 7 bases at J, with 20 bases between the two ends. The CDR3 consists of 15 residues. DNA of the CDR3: TGTGCCAGCAGCCGCTACGCAGGGGGGCCCTGGGAGCAGTACTTC. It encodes CASSRYAGGPWEQYF.

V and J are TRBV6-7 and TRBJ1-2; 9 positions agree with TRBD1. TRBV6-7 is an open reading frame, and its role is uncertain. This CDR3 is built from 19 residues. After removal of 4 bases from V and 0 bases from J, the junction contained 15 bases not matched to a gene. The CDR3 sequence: CASSSNPPDRGGTNYGYTF. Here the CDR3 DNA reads TGTGCCAGCAGTTCCAACCCCCCGGACAGGGGAGGAACTAACTATGGCTACACCTTC.

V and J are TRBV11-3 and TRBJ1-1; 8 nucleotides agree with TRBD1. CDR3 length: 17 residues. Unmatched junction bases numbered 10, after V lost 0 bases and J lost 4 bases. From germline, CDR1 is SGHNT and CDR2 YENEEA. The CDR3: CASSLDSQGAWGTEAFF. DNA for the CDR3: TGTGCCAGCAGCTTAGATAGCCAGGGGGCTTGGGGCACTGAAGCTTTCTTT.

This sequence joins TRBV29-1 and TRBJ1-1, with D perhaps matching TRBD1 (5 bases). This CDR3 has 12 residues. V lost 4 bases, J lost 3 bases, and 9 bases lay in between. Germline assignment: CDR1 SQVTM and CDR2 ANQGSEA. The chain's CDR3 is CSVGGDDTEAFF. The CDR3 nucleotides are TGCAGCGTTGGAGGGGATGACACTGAAGCTTTCTTT.

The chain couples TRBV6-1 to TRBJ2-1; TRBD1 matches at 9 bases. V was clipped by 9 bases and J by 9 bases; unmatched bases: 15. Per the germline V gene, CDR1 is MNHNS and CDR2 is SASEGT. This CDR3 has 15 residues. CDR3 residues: CASGGRDRASSEQFF. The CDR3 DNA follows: TGTGCCAGTGGGGGCCGGGACAGGGCCTCATCTGAGCAGTTCTTC.